Listed here are 5 T cell receptor beta chains from one sample, sequenced in a study of blood T cell repertoires in COVID-19. Sequenced by immunoSEQ multiplex PCR; TCRdb stores in-frame clones only, minus some. The sample holds roughly 81,000 clones, roughly four fifths seen once. The sequenced material came from peripheral blood. These receptors originate from a man aged 55 to 70 with acute or convalescent COVID-19.

In DNA form, the CDR3 reads TGTGCCAGCAGCACGCTCCCTGACAGAACTGGAAACACCATATATTTT. This encodes CASSTLPDRTGNTIYF. The chain couples TRBV9 to TRBJ1-3; D is possibly TRBD1 (5 bases). The CDR3 extends over 16 amino acids. Trimming removed 4 bases at V and 2 bases at J, with 16 bases between. CDR1 SGDLS and CDR2 YYNGEE come from the germline V gene.

This rearrangement joins TRBV6-1 to TRBJ1-1; TRBD1 might be the D (5 bases). Germline V gene data show CDR1 as MNHNS and CDR2 as SASEGT. Between the trimmed V and J ends, which lost 0 bases and 4 bases, there was a span of 9 bases. The CDR3 contains 14 residues. The CDR3 here is CASSEAQGSTEAFF. CDR3 in DNA: TGTGCCAGCAGTGAAGCGCAGGGTTCCACTGAAGCTTTCTTT.

The CDR3 nucleotides are TGTGCCAGCAGTTGGGAGGGCTACGAGCAGTACTTC. Translation gives CASSWEGYEQYF. The V and J genes are TRBV7-2 and TRBJ2-7; TRBD2 aligns across 7 bases. CDR1 is SGHTA and CDR2 is FQGNSA in the germline V gene. J gave up 3 bases and V 6 bases, and 2 bases lay outside the gene matches. This CDR3 is 12 amino acids long.

The chain links TRBV19 to TRBJ2-2; D is possibly TRBD2 (5 bases). V was shortened by 6 bases and J by 0 bases, with 8 bases between the two germline ends. Germline V gene sequence: CDR1 LNHDA, CDR2 SQIVND (reference sequence). The length of the CDR3 is 14 residues. The CDR3 DNA reads as TGTGCCAGTAGAGGACTCGCGAACACCGGGGAGCTGTTTTTT. This gives the protein CASRGLANTGELFF. The variable domain in full, with the rest retrieved from reference TRBV19 and TRBJ2-2, is DGGITQSPKYLFRKEGQNVTLSCEQNLNHDAMYWYRQDPGQGLRLIYYSQIVNDFQKGDIAEGYSVSREKKESFPLTVTSAQKNPTAFYLCASRGLANTGELFFGEGSRLTVL.

This clone was detected only once. The genes are TRBV7-8 and TRBJ2-7, with D possibly matching TRBD2 (7 bases). Germline CDR1 and CDR2: SGHVS and FQNEAQ. The CDR3 totals 14 residues. V was clipped by 4 bases and J by 2 bases, with 12 bases between them. CDR3 sequence: CASSYAGGPYEQYF. CDR3 DNA sequence: TGTGCCAGCAGCTACGCCGGGGGGCCCTACGAGCAGTACTTC.